Below, one TCR beta chain is given with its context. Sequencing was performed with immunoSEQ multiplex PCR; in TCRdb, only in-frame clones are kept and a portion is missing. The sample records over 110,000 clones, just under 95% being singletons. These data originate in a study of T cell responses to AZD1222 COVID-19 vaccine. V lost 2 bases to trimming and J lost 7 bases, with 11 bases between them. The CDR3 has 13 amino acids. The chain is built from TRBV12-3 or TRBV12-4 and TRBJ1-1; TRBD1 is a possible D gene (6 bases). The source was peripheral blood, collected after recovery from COVID-19. The TCR originated in an adult who had recovered from COVID-19. CDR3 in amino acids: CASSLRGTGEAFF. In DNA form, the CDR3 reads TGTGCCAGCAGTTTAAGGGGGACGGGTGAAGCTTTCTTT.